Described below is a single T cell receptor beta chain sequence and its context. The antigen remains undetermined. The data belong to a study of CD8+ T cells in alopecia areata. Whole-study findings and limits: There were many expanded lesional clones persisting in scalp and blood during tofacitinib. Expanded CD8+ clones among the top 100, and scalp clonality, were significantly decreased by tofacitinib.

cDNA serving as the sequencing template came from extracted, reverse transcribed RNA. TCRdb's copy holds only in-frame clones and misses some; the assay was immunoSEQ multiplex PCR. The sample includes around 100,000 clones, under 90% seen only once; the top ten take roughly 11%. Germline CDR1 is SGHTA and CDR2 is FQGTGA. This CDR3 comprises 13 residues. V was clipped by 3 bases and J by 3 bases, with 8 bases between them. Treatment: oral pan-JAK inhibitor, 5-10 mg twice daily. The TCR comes from a human donor with alopecia areata. The rearrangement joins TRBV7-3 to TRBJ1-1; no clear D gene. This material consisted of CD8+ T cells sorted from blood, taken between weeks 30 and 35, from a patient treated with tofacitinib. The DNA of the CDR3 is TGTGCCAGCAGCTTCGGGGTTCACACTGAAGCTTTCTTT. Its translation is CASSFGVHTEAFF.